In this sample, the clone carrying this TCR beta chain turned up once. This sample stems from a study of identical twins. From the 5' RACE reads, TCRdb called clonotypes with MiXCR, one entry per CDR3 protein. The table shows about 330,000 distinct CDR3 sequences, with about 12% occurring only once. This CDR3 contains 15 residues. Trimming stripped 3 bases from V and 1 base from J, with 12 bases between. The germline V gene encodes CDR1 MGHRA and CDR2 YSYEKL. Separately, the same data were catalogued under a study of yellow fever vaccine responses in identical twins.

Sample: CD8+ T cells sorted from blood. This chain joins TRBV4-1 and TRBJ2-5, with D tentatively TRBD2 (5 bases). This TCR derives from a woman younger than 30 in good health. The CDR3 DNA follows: TGCGCCAGCAGCCATAGGAGCGGAATCCAAGAGACCCAGTACTTC. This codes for CASSHRSGIQETQYF.